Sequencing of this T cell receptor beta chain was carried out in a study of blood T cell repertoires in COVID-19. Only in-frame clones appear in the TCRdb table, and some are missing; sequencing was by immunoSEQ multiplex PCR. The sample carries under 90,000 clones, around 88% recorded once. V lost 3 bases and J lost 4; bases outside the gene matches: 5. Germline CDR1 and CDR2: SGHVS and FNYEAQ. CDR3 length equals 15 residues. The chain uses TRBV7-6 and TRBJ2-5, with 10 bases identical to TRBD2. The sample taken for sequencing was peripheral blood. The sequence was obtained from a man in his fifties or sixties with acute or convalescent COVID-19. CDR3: CASSFSGGIGETQYF. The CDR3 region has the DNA TGTGCCAGCAGCTTTAGCGGGGGGATTGGAGAGACCCAGTACTTC.